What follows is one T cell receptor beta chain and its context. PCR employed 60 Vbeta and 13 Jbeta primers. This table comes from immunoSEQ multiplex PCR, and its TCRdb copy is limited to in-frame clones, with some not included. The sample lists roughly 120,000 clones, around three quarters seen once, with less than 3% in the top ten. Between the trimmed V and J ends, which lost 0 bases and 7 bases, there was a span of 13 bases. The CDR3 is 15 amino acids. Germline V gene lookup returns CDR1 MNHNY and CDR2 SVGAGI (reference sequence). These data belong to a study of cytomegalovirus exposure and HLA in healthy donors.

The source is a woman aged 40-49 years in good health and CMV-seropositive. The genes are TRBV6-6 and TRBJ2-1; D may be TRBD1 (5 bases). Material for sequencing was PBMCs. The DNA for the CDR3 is TGTGCCAGCAGTTACTCGGCTAATGGGGCTAATGAGCAGTTCTTC. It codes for CASSYSANGANEQFF.